These 10 T cell receptor beta chains share one sample of origin, sequenced in a study of blood T cells in healthy people across ages. For the second PCR, which ran for about 6 to 11 cycles, a sample-barcoded 5' primer and a J-beta primer mix were used. TCRdb analysed the 5' RACE reads with MiXCR anew, one entry per CDR3 protein. The data contain 1.5 million to 2 million distinct CDR3 sequences, about 50% of them singletons. Sequencing was done on a sample of blood. All receptors derive from a middle-aged woman in good health.

This clonotype was seen only a few times. The genes are TRBV10-3 and TRBJ2-1, with 8 bases aligning to TRBD2. This CDR3 region has 15 residues. CDR1 is ENHRY and CDR2 is SYGVKD in the germline V gene. Trimming removed 6 bases from V and 5 bases from J; junction bases left unmatched: 9. As DNA, the CDR3 is TGTGCCATCAGGGAAGCGGGGGTGGGAAACAATGAGCAGTTCTTC. This translates into CAIREAGVGNNEQFF.

This clonotype showed up just a few times. The chain carries TRBV6-2 or TRBV6-3 and TRBJ2-1, with 11 bases identical to TRBD2. The J call is uncertain, as TRBJ2-7 better fits the DNA end. This CDR3 spans 16 amino acids. Germline V gene lookup returns CDR1 MNHEY and CDR2 SVGEGT. CDR3 sequence (DNA): TGTGCCAGTGGTATAGCGGGGGGGATCTCCTACAATGAGCAGTACTTC. Its protein is CASGIAGGISYNEQYF.

The chain joins TRBV2 to TRBJ2-5; D call uncertain. The CDR3 is made up of 13 amino acids. The V gene's germline CDR1 is SNHLY and CDR2 FYNNEI. The V gene lost 6 bases and the J gene lost 3 bases, with 11 bases spanning the gap. The CDR3, as DNA: TGTGCCAGCAGGGGGTGGATCGAAGAGACCCAGTACTTC. Its translation: CASRGWIEETQYF.

The chain recombines TRBV7-2 with TRBJ2-5; TRBD2 aligns across 13 bases. J lost 5 bases, V lost 1 base, and 16 bases had no gene match. Germline assignment: CDR1 SGHTA and CDR2 FQGNSA. This CDR3 has 20 residues. CDR3 nucleotides: TGTACCAGCAGCTTAGGGAGGACTAGCGGGGGCGCGGGATACACCGAGACCCAGTACTTC. Its translation: CTSSLGRTSGGAGYTETQYF.

The rearrangement uses TRBV28 and TRBJ1-2; D call uncertain. CDR1 is MDHEN, CDR2 SYDVKM, per germline. This CDR3 is 12 amino acids long. V was trimmed by 7 bases and J by 0 bases, leaving 6 bases between them. The CDR3 region is CASTPANYGYTF. CDR3 in DNA: TGTGCCAGCACTCCCGCTAACTATGGCTACACCTTC.

This clonotype has only a few counts. The chain joins TRBV7-9 to TRBJ2-2, with a possible D match to TRBD2 (6 bases). Germline-derived CDR1 and CDR2 are SEHNR and FQNEAQ (reference sequence). There are 13 residues in the CDR3. V dropped 8 bases and J dropped 2 bases, with 9 bases sitting between them. CDR3 in DNA: TGTGCCAGCCGGGCGGGAAACACCGGGGAGCTGTTTTTT. It yields the protein CASRAGNTGELFF.

This chain joins TRBV12-3 or TRBV12-4 and TRBJ1-4; D not resolved. This CDR3 spans 13 amino acids. Trimming removed 6 bases from V and 6 bases from J, with 11 bases in between. CDR3 amino acids: CASRTWGDEKLFF. CDR3 nucleotide sequence: TGTGCCAGCAGGACGTGGGGAGATGAAAAACTGTTTTTT.

This chain links TRBV3-1 with TRBJ1-2; 8 bases are shared with TRBD1. V dropped 0 bases and J dropped 7; count of bases not matched to a gene: 7. CDR3 length: 15 amino acids. Germline CDR1 LGHDT, CDR2 YNNKEL (reference sequence). The CDR3 loop is CASSQDLGQGRGYTF. In DNA form, the CDR3 reads TGTGCCAGCAGCCAAGATTTAGGACAGGGACGTGGCTACACCTTC.

This clonotype was detected only a few times. The chain is built from TRBV5-1 and TRBJ1-1; TRBD1 matches at 9 bases. The CDR3 contains 15 residues. V gave up 5 bases and J gave up 3 bases; unmatched junction bases: 8. Per the germline V gene, CDR1 is SGHRS and CDR2 is YFSETQ. The CDR3: CASSPRTGDYTEAFF. CDR3 DNA sequence: TGCGCCAGCAGTCCGAGGACAGGGGACTACACTGAAGCTTTCTTT.

There are a few counts of this clonotype. This sequence joins TRBV10-3 and TRBJ1-2; tentative D call: TRBD1 (5 bases). V lost 0 bases and J 0 bases, leaving 17 bases between the germline ends. Germline V lookup: CDR1 ENHRY, CDR2 SYGVKD. The CDR3 is 18 residues long. CDR3 region: CAISESWDSGSPNYGYTF. The CDR3 bases are TGTGCCATCAGTGAGTCGTGGGACTCAGGTAGTCCTAACTATGGCTACACCTTC.